Below, one T cell receptor beta chain is given with its context. The antigen is undetermined. V was cut by 6 bases and J by 8 bases, with 22 bases left in between. The CDR3 is 15 residues long. Germline CDR1 is SEHNR and CDR2 is FQNEAQ (reference sequence). These data are taken from a study of OX40 agonist ivuxolimab in advanced cancers. Study outcomes and limitations: No antigen was identified for the clonally expanded peripheral T cells. Expanded clones belonging to CD8+ T cells outnumbered, on average, those of CD4+.

Measured with immunoSEQ multiplex PCR; TCRdb has only the in-frame clones, and not every one. In the table there are approximately 70,000 clones, 75% to 85% of which are singletons. Sequencing was performed on CD4+ or CD8+ T cells sorted from blood, taken in a trial of the OX40 agonist ivuxolimab. The chain recombines TRBV7-9 with TRBJ1-2, with D unclear. The sequence was obtained from an adult with an advanced solid tumor such as melanoma, head and neck, liver or kidney cancer. CDR3 in DNA: TGTGCCAGCAGTCAGTTAGGCGGGGAGTCGCGCGGCTACACCTTC. This sequence encodes CASSQLGGESRGYTF.